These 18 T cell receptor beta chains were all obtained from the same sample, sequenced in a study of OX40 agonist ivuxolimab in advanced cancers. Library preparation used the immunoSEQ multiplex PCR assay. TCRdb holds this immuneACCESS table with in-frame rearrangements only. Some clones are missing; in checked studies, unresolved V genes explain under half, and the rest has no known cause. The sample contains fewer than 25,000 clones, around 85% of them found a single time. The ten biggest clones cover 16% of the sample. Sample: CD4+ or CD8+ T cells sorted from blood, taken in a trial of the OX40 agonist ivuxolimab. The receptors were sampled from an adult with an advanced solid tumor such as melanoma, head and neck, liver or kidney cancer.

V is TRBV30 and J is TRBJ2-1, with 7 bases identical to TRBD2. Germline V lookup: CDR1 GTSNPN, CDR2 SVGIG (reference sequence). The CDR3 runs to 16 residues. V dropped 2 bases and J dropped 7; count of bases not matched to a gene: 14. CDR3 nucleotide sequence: TGTGCCTGGAGTCCTCTCACTGCGGGAGTCGGTAATGAGCAGTTCTTC. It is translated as CAWSPLTAGVGNEQFF.

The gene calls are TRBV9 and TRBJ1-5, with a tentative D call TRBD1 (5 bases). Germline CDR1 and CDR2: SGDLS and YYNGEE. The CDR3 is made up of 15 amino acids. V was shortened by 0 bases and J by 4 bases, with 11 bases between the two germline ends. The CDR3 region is CASSVEGRTNQPQHF. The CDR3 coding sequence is TGTGCCAGCAGCGTAGAAGGGAGGACAAATCAGCCCCAGCATTTT.

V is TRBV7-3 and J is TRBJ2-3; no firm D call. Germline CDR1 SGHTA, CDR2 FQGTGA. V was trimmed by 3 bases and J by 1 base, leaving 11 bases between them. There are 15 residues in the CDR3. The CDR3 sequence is CASSFAPGGTDTQYF. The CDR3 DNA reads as TGTGCCAGCAGCTTCGCGCCAGGTGGCACAGATACGCAGTATTTT.

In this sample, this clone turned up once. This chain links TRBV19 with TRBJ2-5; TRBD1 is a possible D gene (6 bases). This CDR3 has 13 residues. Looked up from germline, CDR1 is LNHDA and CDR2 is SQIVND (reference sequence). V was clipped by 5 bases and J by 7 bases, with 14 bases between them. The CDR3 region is CASSVPQGRTQYF. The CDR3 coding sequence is TGTGCCAGTAGTGTTCCACAGGGAAGGACCCAGTACTTC.

The CDR3: CASSQGWNQPQHF. The DNA of the CDR3 is TGTGCCAGCAGCCAGGGTTGGAATCAGCCCCAGCATTTT. The rearrangement links TRBV6-4 to TRBJ1-5; D may be TRBD1 (5 bases). In germline, CDR1 is MRHNA, CDR2 SNTAGT. The CDR3 sequence is 13 residues long. V was clipped by 6 bases and J by 4 bases, with 10 bases between them.

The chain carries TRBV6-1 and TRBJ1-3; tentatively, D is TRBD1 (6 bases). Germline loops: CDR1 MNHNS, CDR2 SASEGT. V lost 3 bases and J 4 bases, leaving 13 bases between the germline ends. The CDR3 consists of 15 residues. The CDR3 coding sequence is TGTGCCAGCAGTGAGGGAGGGGGTCGCGGAAACACCATATATTTT. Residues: CASSEGGGRGNTIYF.

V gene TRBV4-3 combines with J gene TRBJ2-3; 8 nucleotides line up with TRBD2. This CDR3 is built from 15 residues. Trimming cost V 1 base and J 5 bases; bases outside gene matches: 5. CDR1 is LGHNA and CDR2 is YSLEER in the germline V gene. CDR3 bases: TGCGCCAGCAGCCAAGGGGCTAGCGGGCTAGATACGCAGTATTTT. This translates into CASSQGASGLDTQYF.

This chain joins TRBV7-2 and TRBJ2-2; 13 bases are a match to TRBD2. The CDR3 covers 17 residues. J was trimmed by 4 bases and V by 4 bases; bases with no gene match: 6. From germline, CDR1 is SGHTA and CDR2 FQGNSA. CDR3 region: CASSSGGLAGATGELFF. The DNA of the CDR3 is TGTGCCAGCAGCTCCGGCGGACTAGCGGGAGCCACCGGGGAGCTGTTTTTT.

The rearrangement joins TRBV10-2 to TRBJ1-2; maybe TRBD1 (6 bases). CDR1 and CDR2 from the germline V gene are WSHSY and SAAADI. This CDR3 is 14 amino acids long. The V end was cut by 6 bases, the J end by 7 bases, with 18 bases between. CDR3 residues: CASSPDRSFGGYTF. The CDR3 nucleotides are TGCGCCAGCAGCCCTGACAGGTCATTTGGTGGCTACACCTTC.

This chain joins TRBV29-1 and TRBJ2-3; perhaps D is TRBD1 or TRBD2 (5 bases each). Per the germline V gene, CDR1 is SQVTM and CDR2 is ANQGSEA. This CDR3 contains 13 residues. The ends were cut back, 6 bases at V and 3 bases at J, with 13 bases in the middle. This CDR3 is CSVAGTGTDTQYF. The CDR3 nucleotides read TGCAGCGTGGCCGGGACGGGAACAGATACGCAGTATTTT.

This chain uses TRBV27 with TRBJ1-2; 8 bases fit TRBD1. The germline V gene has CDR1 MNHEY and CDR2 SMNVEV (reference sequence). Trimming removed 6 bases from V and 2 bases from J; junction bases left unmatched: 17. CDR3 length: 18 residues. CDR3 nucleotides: TGTGCCAGCAGCTCAAGACGGACAGGGAATGTTTGGAACTATGGCTACACCTTC. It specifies CASSSRRTGNVWNYGYTF.

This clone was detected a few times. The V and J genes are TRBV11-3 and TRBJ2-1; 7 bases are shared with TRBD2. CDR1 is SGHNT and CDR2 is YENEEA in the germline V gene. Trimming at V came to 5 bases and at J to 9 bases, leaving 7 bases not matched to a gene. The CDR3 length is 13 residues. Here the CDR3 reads CASSPEGRGEQFF. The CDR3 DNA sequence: TGTGCCAGCAGCCCGGAAGGGAGGGGTGAGCAGTTCTTC.

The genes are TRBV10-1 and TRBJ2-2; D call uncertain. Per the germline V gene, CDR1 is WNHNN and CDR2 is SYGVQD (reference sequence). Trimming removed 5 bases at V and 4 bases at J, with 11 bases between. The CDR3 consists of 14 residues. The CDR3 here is CASSPRLATGELFF. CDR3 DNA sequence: TGCGCCAGCAGTCCCAGGTTGGCCACCGGGGAGCTGTTTTTT.

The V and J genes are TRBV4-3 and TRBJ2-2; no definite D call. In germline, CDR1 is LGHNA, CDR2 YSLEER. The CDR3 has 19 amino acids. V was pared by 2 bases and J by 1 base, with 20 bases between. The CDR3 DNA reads TGCGCCAGCAGCCAAAGTGTCCTGGCCGGGCACGGGAACACCGGGGAGCTGTTTTTT. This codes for CASSQSVLAGHGNTGELFF.

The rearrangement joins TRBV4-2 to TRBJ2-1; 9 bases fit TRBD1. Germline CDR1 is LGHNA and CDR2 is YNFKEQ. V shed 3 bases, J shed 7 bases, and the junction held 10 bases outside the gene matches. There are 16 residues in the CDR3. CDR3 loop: CASSQGGDRAGNEQFF. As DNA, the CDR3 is TGTGCCAGCAGCCAGGGAGGGGACAGGGCCGGAAATGAGCAGTTCTTC.

The DNA for the CDR3 is TGTGCCAGCAGCTTATGGCGGGACGGTGGCAATGAGCAGTTCTTC. Translating it yields CASSLWRDGGNEQFF. The chain is built from TRBV7-2 and TRBJ2-1; D may be TRBD2 (6 bases). Germline V gene sequence: CDR1 SGHTA, CDR2 FQGNSA. The CDR3 is 15 amino acids. The V gene lost 2 bases and the J gene lost 6 bases, with 14 bases spanning the gap.

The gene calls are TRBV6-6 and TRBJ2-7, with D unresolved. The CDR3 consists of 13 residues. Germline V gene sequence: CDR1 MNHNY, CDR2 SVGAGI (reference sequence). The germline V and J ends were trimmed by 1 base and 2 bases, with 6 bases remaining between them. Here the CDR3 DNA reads TGTGCCAGCAGTTACTTAACCCCCTACGAGCAGTACTTC. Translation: CASSYLTPYEQYF.

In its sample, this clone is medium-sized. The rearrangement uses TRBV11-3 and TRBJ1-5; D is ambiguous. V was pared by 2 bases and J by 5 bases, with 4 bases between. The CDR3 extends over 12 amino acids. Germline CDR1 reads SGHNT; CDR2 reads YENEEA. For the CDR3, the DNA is TGTGCCAGCAGCTTATTCGATCAGCCCCAGCATTTT. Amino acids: CASSLFDQPQHF.